This T cell receptor beta chain was sequenced during a study of T cell repertoires in MIS-A myocarditis. CDR3 length equals 14 residues. Between the trimmed V and J ends, which lost 8 bases and 2 bases, there was a span of 15 bases. The germline CDR1 and CDR2 sequences are SGHAT and FQNNGV. This table comes from immunoSEQ multiplex PCR, and its TCRdb copy is limited to in-frame clones, with some not included. The sample has about 11,000 clones, around 83% seen once; the top ten hold roughly 28%. This clone was counted a single time. The sequence derives from a man younger than 35 with fulminant myocarditis from multisystem inflammatory syndrome in adults (MIS-A) after COVID-19. Specimen: right ventricle heart tissue obtained at autopsy. The chain recombines TRBV11-2 with TRBJ1-1; D is possibly TRBD1 (5 bases). As DNA, the CDR3 is TGTGCCAGCGCCCCGTATGGGGACAACACTGAAGCTTTCTTT. It encodes CASAPYGDNTEAFF. Supplemented by reference TRBV11-2 and TRBJ1-1, the full variable domain reads EAGVAQSPRYKIIEKRQSVAFWCNPISGHATLYWYQQILGQGPKLLIQFQNNGVVDDSQLPKDRFSAERLKGVDSTLKIQPAKLEDSAVYLCASAPYGDNTEAFFGQGTRLTVV.